The sequence of this T cell receptor beta chain was determined in a study of blood T cell repertoires in COVID-19. Overall study context: Collection of acute and convalescent COVID-19 samples took place in the United States, Italy and Spain. PBMCs, B-cell-depleted T cells, or T cells were the source of the cDNA or gDNA that made up the material.

Trimming removed 4 bases at V and 0 bases at J, with 11 bases between. The CDR3 contains 15 residues. In germline, CDR1 is SGDLS, CDR2 YYNGEE. In the authors' workflow: Nucleated cell number was recorded as an estimate derived from reference gene primer amplification. Profiling relied on immunoSEQ multiplex PCR, and the TCRdb table lists in-frame clones only, not all of them. V and J calls and clone size follow that table, whereas D and trimming were derived from the DNA. The sample holds roughly 140,000 clones, roughly four fifths seen once. Sequencing used peripheral blood. The rearrangement links TRBV9 to TRBJ1-3; D remains ambiguous. This sequence was found in a human donor with acute or convalescent COVID-19. The donor label of this sample is uncertain. The CDR3, as DNA: TGTGCCAGCAGCTCCACCTACCTCTCTGGAAACACCATATATTTT. This codes for CASSSTYLSGNTIYF.